Below, 10 T cell receptor beta chains from the same sample are listed, as sequenced in a study of regulatory T cells in long-lasting Graves disease. Time point: newly diagnosed GD, antithyroid drugs for less than 3 months. From RNA extracted from PBMCs, the TCR library was made. The authors built TCR beta libraries using iRepertoire HTBI primers and Arm-PCR of CDR3 regions. TCRdb recomputed calls from the multiplex PCR reads with MiXCR, one row per CDR3 protein. The sample lists some 250,000 distinct CDR3 sequences, approximately 20% occurring once. The source material was peripheral blood mononuclear cells (PBMCs), sampled at new diagnosis, from a patient treated with antithyroid drugs. The receptor source for this set is a female donor with Graves disease.

This clonotype was observed many times. The chain recombines TRBV7-9 with TRBJ2-1, with D uncertain. Germline values: CDR1 SEHNR, CDR2 FQNEAQ (reference sequence). The CDR3 extends over 13 amino acids. V was shortened by 1 base and J by 6 bases, with 7 bases between the two germline ends. CDR3 sequence reads: CASSLGAANEQFF. The CDR3 bases are TGTGCCAGCAGCTTAGGGGCTGCCAATGAGCAGTTCTTC.

This clonotype was recorded many times. The chain uses TRBV2 and TRBJ2-5; 7 bases match TRBD1. Trimming cost V 4 bases and J 3 bases; bases outside gene matches: 11. CDR1 and CDR2 from the germline V gene are SNHLY and FYNNEI. This CDR3 has 16 residues. The CDR3 bases are TGTGCCAGCAGTGTCCAACCGACAGGGTGGGAAGAGACCCAGTACTTC. Encoded protein: CASSVQPTGWEETQYF.

As regards this clonotype: Relative to the germline gene, one junction end is altered; a read error may explain this. The chain is built from TRBV2 and TRBJ1-1; 7 nucleotides match TRBD1. Germline V gene data show CDR1 as SNHLY and CDR2 as FYNNEI. CDR3 length equals 15 residues. The CDR3 bases are TGTGCCAGCAGTGAGACAGGGTCTAGCACAGATACGCGGTATTTT. Residues: CASSETGSSTDTRYF.

This clonotype was counted at least ten times. This rearrangement joins TRBV6-1 to TRBJ1-4, with D hard to call. V was pared by 7 bases and J by 0 bases, with 9 bases between. Germline V gives CDR1 MNHNS, CDR2 SASEGT. The CDR3 has 14 amino acids. Here the CDR3 reads CASMLEATNEKLFF. In DNA form, the CDR3 reads TGTGCCAGCATGTTAGAAGCAACTAATGAAAAACTGTTTTTT.

This clonotype has ten or more counts. The V gene is TRBV7-2, the J gene TRBJ1-1, with 8 bases that match TRBD1. Germline V gene sequence: CDR1 SGHTA, CDR2 FQGNSA. CDR3 length: 14 amino acids. J gave up 1 base and V 3 bases, and 1 base lay outside the gene matches. This chain's CDR3 is CASSFGQGNTEAFF. CDR3 nucleotide sequence: TGTGCCAGCAGCTTCGGACAGGGGAACACTGAAGCTTTCTTT. The full variable domain, with the rest looked up from reference TRBV7-2 and TRBJ1-1, is GAGVSQSPSNKVTEKGKDVELRCDPISGHTALYWYRQSLGQGLEFLIYFQGNSAPDKSGLPSDRFSAERTGGSVSTLTIQRTQQEDSAVYLCASSFGQGNTEAFFGQGTRLTVV.

This clonotype has a count of ten or more. The chain has TRBV19 and TRBJ1-4, with 8 bases matching TRBD1. After removal of 7 bases from V and 7 bases from J, the junction contained 8 bases not matched to a gene. The CDR3 contains 14 residues. Germline CDR1 reads LNHDA; CDR2 reads SQIVND (reference sequence). The CDR3 DNA sequence: TGTGCCAGTACCTCCAGGGGGCCTATTGAAAAACTGTTTTTT. This gives the protein CASTSRGPIEKLFF.

This clonotype was counted at least ten times. The chain couples TRBV12-3 or TRBV12-4 to TRBJ1-2; TRBD1 is a possible D gene (6 bases). V lost 5 bases, J lost 7 bases, and 17 bases lay in between. The CDR3 sequence is 14 residues long. This chain's CDR3 is CASSHRDKVAGYTF. The CDR3 nucleotides are TGTGCCAGCAGTCATAGGGACAAGGTGGCTGGCTACACCTTC.

The genes are TRBV7-6 and TRBJ2-7; 10 bases line up with TRBD1. This CDR3 contains 16 residues. The germline V gene encodes CDR1 SGHVS and CDR2 FNYEAQ. V trimming: 7 bases; J trimming: 4 bases; junction bases outside the gene matches: 13. DNA for the CDR3: TGTGCCAGCACCCGCGGCCCGGGACAGGGGCAGTACGAGCAGTACTTC. Protein sequence: CASTRGPGQGQYEQYF. Full variable domain (remainder filled in from reference TRBV7-6 and TRBJ2-7): GAGVSQSPRYKVTKRGQDVALRCDPISGHVSLYWYRQALGQGPEFLTYFNYEAQQDKSGLPNDRFSAERPEGSISTLTIQRTEQRDSAMYRCASTRGPGQGQYEQYFGPGTRLTVT.

This clonotype appeared a few times. Since a much larger clone is just one base distant, this may be a read error. The rearrangement joins TRBV29-1 to TRBJ2-3; 9 bases match TRBD1. CDR3 length equals 16 residues. The junction had 17 bases not matched to a gene; V was cut back by 7 bases and J by 6 bases. Per the germline V gene, CDR1 is SQVTM and CDR2 is ANQGSEA. The CDR3 loop is CSARQGGGGPRDTQYF. The CDR3 DNA reads TGCAGCGCCCGACAGGGGGGCGGCGGGCCAAGGGATACGCAGTATTTT.

This clonotype was seen many times. The chain uses TRBV20-1 and TRBJ2-3, with 11 nucleotides matching TRBD2. CDR3 length: 18 amino acids. With 5 bases clipped from V and 2 bases from J, the junction kept 15 bases outside the gene matches. Germline lookup yields CDR1 DFQATT and CDR2 SNEGSKA (reference sequence). The CDR3: CSAGGQGVLAGDTDTQYF. CDR3 sequence (DNA): TGCAGTGCTGGGGGGCAGGGGGTACTAGCGGGAGACACAGATACGCAGTATTTT.